Presented here are 30 T cell receptor beta chains from one specimen sequenced in a study of vaccination effects on CD4 cells after COVID-19. Their antigen targets remain unknown. Researchers isolated CD4+ T cells once 9 to 11 days of culture had elapsed. Two-dose BNT162b2 or mRNA-1273 vaccination was given to participants. Produced via immunoSEQ multiplex PCR; TCRdb's table is partial and in-frame only. This table has 43,000 or so clones, about 70% appearing once. Sequencing was performed on CD4+ T cells from PBMCs cultured without peptide, taken after COVID-19 vaccination. The receptor set was obtained from a human donor who received a COVID-19 vaccine.

V gene TRBV19 combines with J gene TRBJ2-7, with D perhaps matching TRBD1 (6 bases). Deletions cut 3 bases from V and 4 bases from J, with 10 bases between. CDR1 is LNHDA and CDR2 is SQIVND in the germline V gene (reference sequence). The CDR3 has 13 residues. The CDR3 DNA sequence: TGTGCCAGTAGTATGACACAGGGATACGAGCAGTACTTC. This sequence encodes CASSMTQGYEQYF.

The chain links TRBV7-9 to TRBJ2-1; 8 bases fit TRBD2. Trimming at V came to 4 bases and at J to 3 bases, leaving 11 bases not matched to a gene. Germline CDR1 and CDR2: SEHNR and FQNEAQ (reference sequence). This CDR3 comprises 17 residues. The CDR3 protein is CASSSLAGNHFYNEQFF. The CDR3 coding sequence is TGTGCCAGCAGCTCGTTAGCGGGGAACCACTTCTACAATGAGCAGTTCTTC. The full variable domain, its missing parts supplied by reference TRBV7-9 and TRBJ2-1, is DTGVSQNPRHKITKRGQNVTFRCDPISEHNRLYWYRQTLGQGPEFLTYFQNEAQLEKSRLLSDRFSAERPKGSFSTLEIQRTEQGDSAMYLCASSSLAGNHFYNEQFFGPGTRLTVL.

The chain combines TRBV7-8 with TRBJ1-4, with D unresolved. The CDR3 contains 15 residues. Germline V lookup: CDR1 SGHVS, CDR2 FQNEAQ. V dropped 1 base and J dropped 2 bases, with 8 bases sitting between them. The CDR3 here is CASSLERFTNEKLFF. The CDR3 DNA follows: TGTGCCAGCAGCTTAGAGCGGTTTACTAATGAAAAACTGTTTTTT. Together with reference TRBV7-8 and TRBJ1-4, the CDR3 gives the full variable domain: GAGVSQSPRYKVAKRGQDVALRCDPISGHVSLFWYQQALGQGPEFLTYFQNEAQLDKSGLPSDRFFAERPEGSVSTLKIQRTQQEDSAVYLCASSLERFTNEKLFFGSGTQLSVL.

The CDR3 DNA reads TGTGCCAGCAGCTTAGCGGGAGTAAAGGAGACCCAGTACTTC. It codes for CASSLAGVKETQYF. The chain links TRBV7-9 to TRBJ2-5; D possibly corresponds to TRBD2 (5 bases). CDR3 length: 14 residues. The V gene lost 0 bases and the J gene lost 5 bases, with 10 bases spanning the gap. Germline CDR1 and CDR2: SEHNR and FQNEAQ (reference sequence).

In this sample, this clone turned up once. The chain carries TRBV7-9 and TRBJ2-7; D is unclear. CDR1 is SEHNR and CDR2 is FQNEAQ in the germline V gene (reference sequence). The CDR3 consists of 12 residues. V was pared by 2 bases and J by 6 bases, with 8 bases between. The chain's CDR3 is CASSLYISEQYF. The CDR3, as DNA: TGTGCCAGCAGCTTATATATCAGCGAGCAGTACTTC.

The J gene is TRBJ1-2, the V gene TRBV6-5, with D possibly matching TRBD1 (6 bases). The V gene lost 5 bases and the J gene lost 3 bases, with 10 bases spanning the gap. The CDR3 covers 13 residues. Germline-derived CDR1 and CDR2 are MNHEY and SVGAGI. In nucleotides, the CDR3 is TGTGCCAGCAGTAACGGACAGCACTATGGCTACACCTTC. Translation gives CASSNGQHYGYTF.

This clone was detected only once. V gene TRBV2 combines with J gene TRBJ2-7; tentatively, D is TRBD1 (5 bases). V shed 6 bases and J shed 2 bases, with 14 bases lying between them. The CDR3 covers 14 residues. Germline loops: CDR1 SNHLY, CDR2 FYNNEI. The CDR3 coding sequence is TGTGCCAGCAGCCCCGGACAAGCACCCTACGAGCAGTACTTC. Translating it yields CASSPGQAPYEQYF.

The J gene is TRBJ1-1, the V gene TRBV6-1, with 8 bases identical to TRBD1. From germline, CDR1 is MNHNS and CDR2 SASEGT. After removal of 0 bases from V and 6 bases from J, the junction contained 3 bases not matched to a gene. This CDR3 has 14 residues. In DNA, the CDR3 is TGTGCCAGCAGTGAAGCTTACAGGGGGTCTGAAGCTTTCTTT. It encodes CASSEAYRGSEAFF.

The rearrangement joins TRBV2 to TRBJ2-7, with D uncertain. The CDR3 consists of 13 residues. Trimming left V 7 bases short and J 0 bases short, with 10 bases between. Germline V gene lookup returns CDR1 SNHLY and CDR2 FYNNEI. CDR3 in amino acids: CASISVFSYEQYF. CDR3 DNA: TGTGCCAGCATCTCGGTGTTCTCCTACGAGCAGTACTTC.

The chain employs TRBV7-6 and TRBJ2-2; D may be TRBD1 or TRBD2 (5 bases each). The ends were cut back, 1 base at V and 0 bases at J, with 18 bases in the middle. This CDR3 has 19 amino acids. Per the germline V gene, CDR1 is SGHVS and CDR2 is FNYEAQ. CDR3 in DNA: TGTGCCAGCAGCTTAGAGGCTGCAGGGAGCCTAGCGAACACCGGGGAGCTGTTTTTT. Protein: CASSLEAAGSLANTGELFF.

The J gene is TRBJ2-5, the V gene TRBV5-1, with 7 positions matching TRBD1. Trimming removed 4 bases from V and 3 bases from J; junction bases left unmatched: 9. Germline-derived CDR1 and CDR2 are SGHRS and YFSETQ. This CDR3 contains 15 residues. CDR3 nucleotide sequence: TGCGCCAGCAGCCCGTCCGGGACAGAGGAAGAGACCCAGTACTTC. This encodes CASSPSGTEEETQYF.

This rearrangement joins TRBV3-1 (or the pseudogene TRBV3-2) to TRBJ2-2; D call uncertain. The CDR3 totals 15 residues. CDR1 and CDR2 from the germline V gene are LGHDT and YNNKEL (reference sequence). Trimming stripped 1 base from V and 1 base from J, with 7 bases between. CDR3 sequence: CASSQVLLNTGELFF. CDR3 sequence (DNA): TGTGCCAGCAGCCAAGTGCTCCTGAACACCGGGGAGCTGTTTTTT.

CDR3 loop: CASLTGTGLGYTF. The CDR3 DNA is TGTGCCAGCCTAACGGGGACAGGTCTTGGCTACACCTTC. This chain links TRBV28 with TRBJ1-2; 8 bases align to TRBD1. Trimming removed 8 bases from V and 7 bases from J; junction bases left unmatched: 9. Per the germline V gene, CDR1 is MDHEN and CDR2 is SYDVKM. The CDR3 totals 13 residues.

The rearrangement joins TRBV12-3 or TRBV12-4 to TRBJ2-7; D gene ambiguous. The CDR3 loop spans 11 amino acids. V gave up 6 bases and J gave up 4 bases, with 7 bases separating them. In DNA form, the CDR3 reads TGTGCCAGCAGGGAATCGTACGAGCAGTACTTC. Its translation: CASRESYEQYF.

The CDR3 loop is CASRADEDTQYF. The CDR3 region has the DNA TGTGCCAGCAGAGCAGACGAGGATACGCAGTATTTT. The J gene is TRBJ2-3, the V gene TRBV2; no reliable D call. From germline, CDR1 is SNHLY and CDR2 FYNNEI. This CDR3 comprises 12 residues. V was pared by 6 bases and J by 6 bases, with 10 bases between.

This sequence joins TRBV7-9 and TRBJ1-2, with D possibly TRBD1 on 5 matching bases. Germline assignment: CDR1 SEHNR and CDR2 FQNEAQ (reference sequence). Trimming removed 3 bases at V and 4 bases at J, with 24 bases between. This CDR3 is built from 18 residues. CDR3: CASSFFGAGWDSLYGYTF. The CDR3, as DNA: TGTGCCAGCAGCTTCTTCGGGGCAGGGTGGGATTCGCTCTATGGCTACACCTTC.

J is TRBJ2-5 and V is TRBV12-3 or TRBV12-4; a weak D match, TRBD1 (5 bases). V lost 2 bases, J lost 1 base, and 5 bases lay in between. The CDR3 totals 13 residues. The CDR3 here is CASSLRGQETQYF. In nucleotides, the CDR3 is TGTGCCAGCAGTTTAAGGGGCCAAGAGACCCAGTACTTC.

The rearrangement links TRBV4-1 to TRBJ1-5; D uncertain. Germline V gives CDR1 MGHRA, CDR2 YSYEKL. The V end lost 0 bases, the J end lost 0 bases, and 9 bases lay between the germline ends. The CDR3 is 16 amino acids. CDR3 sequence: CASSQDQTGSNQPQHF. CDR3 nucleotides: TGCGCCAGCAGCCAAGATCAGACGGGTAGCAATCAGCCCCAGCATTTT.

The chain is built from TRBV27 and TRBJ2-7, with 7 bases matching TRBD2. The CDR3 is 16 amino acids. V lost 3 bases to trimming and J lost 1 base; unmatched junction nucleotides: 9. In germline, CDR1 is MNHEY, CDR2 SMNVEV (reference sequence). The chain's CDR3 is CASSFQGGRGSYEQYF. In nucleotides, the CDR3 is TGTGCCAGCAGTTTTCAGGGCGGGAGAGGGTCCTACGAGCAGTACTTC.

The rearrangement joins TRBV25-1 to TRBJ1-1; D perhaps matches TRBD1 (6 bases). This CDR3 comprises 14 residues. Per germline, CDR1 MGHDK and CDR2 SYGVNS. V shed 3 bases and J shed 2 bases, with 10 bases lying between them. CDR3 amino acids: CASSEQGTNTEAFF. The CDR3 DNA reads TGTGCCAGCAGTGAGCAGGGGACAAACACTGAAGCTTTCTTT. Full variable domain (outside the CDR3, taken from reference TRBV25-1 and TRBJ1-1): EADIYQTPRYLVIGTGKKITLECSQTMGHDKMYWYQQDPGMELHLIHYSYGVNSTEKGDLSSESTVSRIRTEHFPLTLESARPSHTSQYLCASSEQGTNTEAFFGQGTRLTVV.

There are a few counts of this clone. Within the sample, other DNA sequences also encode this same CDR3. The rearrangement joins TRBV6-1 to TRBJ1-5, with 8 bases aligning to TRBD1. V shed 4 bases and J 3 bases; nucleotides not matched to a gene: 8. CDR1 is MNHNS and CDR2 is SASEGT in the germline V gene. CDR3 length equals 16 residues. CDR3 sequence reads: CASSASGTGNNQPQHF. CDR3 nucleotides: TGTGCCAGCAGTGCATCCGGGACAGGTAACAATCAGCCCCAGCATTTT.

This clone appeared a single time. CDR3 bases: TGTGCCAGCAGTTTTACAGGGGGCTATGGCTACACCTTC. Its translation: CASSFTGGYGYTF. This chain links TRBV28 with TRBJ1-2; 8 bases map to TRBD1. From germline, CDR1 is MDHEN and CDR2 SYDVKM. The CDR3 is 13 residues long. V lost 3 bases, J lost 4 bases, and 1 base stayed unmatched.

V is TRBV6-2 or TRBV6-3 and J is TRBJ1-5; 7 bases fit TRBD1. The CDR3 is made up of 14 amino acids. Germline CDR1 reads MNHEY; CDR2 reads SVGEGT. Trimming removed 5 bases from V and 2 bases from J; junction bases left unmatched: 3. The CDR3: CASSKGGGNQPQHF. CDR3 sequence (DNA): TGTGCCAGCAGTAAAGGGGGCGGCAATCAGCCCCAGCATTTT.

The chain recombines TRBV5-5 with TRBJ2-7, with no clear D. V was cut by 0 bases and J by 2 bases, with 3 bases left in between. Germline loops: CDR1 SGHKS, CDR2 YYEKEE (reference sequence). The CDR3 extends over 12 amino acids. The chain's CDR3 is CASSLGTYEQYF. The CDR3 coding sequence is TGTGCCAGCAGCTTGGGGACCTACGAGCAGTACTTC.

This chain uses TRBV18 with TRBJ2-3; D not resolved. The germline V gene encodes CDR1 KGHSH and CDR2 LQKENI. The CDR3 spans 14 residues. With 0 bases removed from V and 3 bases from J, the gap between germline ends came to 7 bases. The CDR3 DNA reads as TGTGCCAGCTCACCACCGATTTTAACAGATACGCAGTATTTT. It translates to CASSPPILTDTQYF.

V is TRBV10-1 and J is TRBJ2-5; TRBD2 matches at 14 bases. V gave up 3 bases and J gave up 2 bases; unmatched junction bases: 2. CDR1 and CDR2 from the germline V gene are WNHNN and SYGVQD (reference sequence). The CDR3 sequence is 16 residues long. The CDR3, as DNA: TGCGCCAGCAGTGACGGACTAGCGGGGGGACAAGAGACCCAGTACTTC. Translating gives CASSDGLAGGQETQYF.

The chain recombines TRBV10-3 with TRBJ1-1, with TRBD1 as a possible D gene (5 bases). V lost 3 bases and J 3 bases, leaving 8 bases between the germline ends. This CDR3 comprises 13 residues. Germline loops: CDR1 ENHRY, CDR2 SYGVKD. In DNA, the CDR3 is TGTGCCATCAGTGAAGGCAGGGACACTGAAGCTTTCTTT. Its protein product is CAISEGRDTEAFF.

Only one count was recorded for this clone. V gene TRBV4-1 combines with J gene TRBJ2-1; tentatively, D is TRBD2 (6 bases). Germline CDR1 is MGHRA and CDR2 is YSYEKL. V was cut by 0 bases and J by 13 bases, with 13 bases left in between. This CDR3 contains 13 residues. The CDR3 nucleotides are TGCGCCAGCAGCCAAGATCTAGCGACACCACAGTTCTTC. It yields the protein CASSQDLATPQFF.

This clone occurred a few times. V gene TRBV2 combines with J gene TRBJ2-5; TRBD1 matches at 10 bases. CDR1 and CDR2 from the germline V gene are SNHLY and FYNNEI. This CDR3 is 15 amino acids long. V shed 5 bases, J shed 4 bases, and the junction held 7 bases outside the gene matches. This CDR3 reads CASSTRTGGGETQYF. CDR3 DNA sequence: TGTGCCAGCAGTACGCGGACAGGGGGGGGAGAGACCCAGTACTTC.

This chain uses TRBV19 with TRBJ2-7; TRBD2 agrees at 7 bases. The CDR3 extends over 16 amino acids. The germline CDR1 and CDR2 sequences are LNHDA and SQIVND (reference sequence). With V trimmed by 0 bases and J by 0 bases, 5 bases remained unmatched. CDR3 nucleotides: TGTGCCAGTAGTATAGATCACGGGAGGAGCTCCTACGAGCAGTACTTC. Translation: CASSIDHGRSSYEQYF.